Listed below are T cell receptor beta chains from one sample, sequenced in a study of cytomegalovirus exposure and HLA in healthy donors. Here immunoSEQ multiplex PCR was the method, and the copy in TCRdb shows in-frame clones only, minus some. This table holds hundreds of thousands of clones, about 74% found once. The sequenced sample consisted of PBMCs. The receptor set was obtained from a woman in her 30s in good health and CMV-seronegative. Each CDR3 is given with its conserved first and last residue. A D gene is named only where the DNA matches it firmly. Clone size is stated in some rows and not others, as once, few, many or a class when expanded.

>TRBJ1-1|TRBV11-1|-|-
CASSLYGSRVAEAFF
TGTGCCAGCAGCTTATACGGTTCCCGGGTCGCTGAAGCTTTCTTT
>TRBJ1-2|TRBV21-1|few|-
CASSPWDTGDDYGYTF
TGTGCCAGCAGCCCCTGGGACACCGGGGACGACTATGGCTACACCTTC
>TRBJ2-2|TRBV11-2|few|-
CASSFRHSPTGELFF
TGTGCCAGCAGCTTTAGACACTCCCCCACCGGGGAGCTGTTTTTT
>TRBJ2-5|TRBV12-5|few|-
CASGNSGIETQYF
TGTGCTAGTGGAAATAGCGGTATAGAGACCCAGTACTTC
>TRBJ1-1|TRBV25-1|-|-
CASSDWRGNTEAFF
TGTGCCAGCAGTGACTGGAGGGGGAACACTGAAGCTTTCTTT
>TRBJ2-2|TRBV30|-|-
CAWSPFPGELFF
TGTGCATGGAGTCCCTTCCCCGGGGAGCTGTTTTTT
>TRBJ1-1|TRBV4-1|-|-
CASSRRTVNTEAFF
TGCGCCAGCAGCCGGCGGACTGTGAACACTGAAGCTTTCTTT
>TRBJ2-3|TRBV29-1|-|TRBD1
CSVRQGGTDTQYF
TGCAGCGTGCGACAGGGTGGCACAGATACGCAGTATTTT
>TRBJ2-1|TRBV5-4|-|TRBD2
CASSLAGLAGGPFDEQFF
TGTGCCAGCAGCTTGGCCGGACTAGCGGGGGGGCCGTTCGATGAGCAGTTCTTC
>TRBJ2-3|TRBV30|-|-
CAWSVRFYPSMDTQYF
TGTGCCTGGAGTGTACGTTTCTACCCCTCCATGGATACGCAGTATTTT
>TRBJ2-2|TRBV9|-|-
CASSVGGGNTGELFF
TGTGCCAGCAGCGTAGGAGGGGGGAACACCGGGGAGCTGTTTTTT
>TRBJ2-3|TRBV5-8|-|TRBD1
CASSGDRGDTQYF
TGTGCCAGCAGCGGGGACAGGGGAGATACGCAGTATTTT
>TRBJ2-2|TRBV7-6|-|TRBD2
CASSSSGNLNTGELFF
TGTGCCAGCAGCTCGAGCGGGAATCTCAACACCGGGGAGCTGTTTTTT
>TRBJ1-1|TRBV6-5|-|-
CASNLAGPQNTEAFF
TGTGCCAGCAATCTAGCGGGACCGCAGAACACTGAAGCTTTCTTT
>TRBJ1-6|TRBV6-9|-|-
CARMGAGVGSPLHF
TGTGCCCGAATGGGCGCAGGGGTCGGTTCACCCCTCCACTTT
>TRBJ1-1|TRBV6-5|-|-
CASSSVGAEAFF
TGTGCCAGCAGTTCGGTCGGGGCTGAAGCTTTCTTT
>TRBJ1-4|TRBV29-1|-|-
CSVSLEGADEKLFF
TGCAGCGTTAGTTTGGAAGGGGCGGATGAAAAACTGTTTTTT
>TRBJ1-1|TRBV10-3|-|TRBD1
CAISTGGDSEAFF
TGTGCCATCAGTACAGGGGGCGATTCTGAAGCTTTCTTT
>TRBJ2-1|TRBV4-2|-|TRBD2
CASSQPGTSGSYEQFF
TGTGCCAGCAGCCAACCTGGGACTAGCGGGAGCTATGAGCAGTTCTTC
>TRBJ1-1|TRBV29-1|-|-
CSVEAWNTEAFF
TGCAGCGTTGAAGCTTGGAACACTGAAGCTTTCTTT
>TRBJ1-2|TRBV27|once|-
CASSSQGFRGYTF
TGTGCCAGCAGTTCCCAGGGATTTAGGGGCTACACCTTC
>TRBJ1-1|TRBV28|-|TRBD1
CASITLGTGSTEAFF
TGTGCCAGCATCACTCTCGGGACAGGGAGCACTGAAGCTTTCTTT
>TRBJ1-1|TRBV5-4|few|-
CASSLGQDNRKAFF
TGTGCCAGCAGCTTGGGGCAGGACAACAGAAAGGCTTTCTTT
>TRBJ1-1|TRBV6-6|-|TRBD1
CASSYDTGGYSEAFF
TGTGCCAGCAGTTACGACACAGGGGGTTACTCTGAAGCTTTCTTT
>TRBJ2-7|TRBV7-2|-|TRBD2
CASSPLGLAGGLSFYEQYF
TGTGCCAGCAGCCCACTCGGGCTAGCGGGGGGCTTATCTTTCTACGAGCAGTACTTC
>TRBJ2-2|TRBV5-4|-|TRBD2
CASSLALAGGAGELFF
TGTGCCAGCAGCTTGGCGCTAGCGGGAGGGGCCGGGGAGCTGTTTTTT
>TRBJ1-1|TRBV5-5|-|-
CASSRGGNTEAFF
TGTGCCAGCAGCCGGGGAGGGAACACTGAAGCTTTCTTT
>TRBJ2-1|TRBV7-8|-|-
CASSSRDSTNEQFF
TGTGCCAGCAGCTCCCGGGACTCTACCAATGAGCAGTTCTTC
>TRBJ1-2|TRBV2|-|TRBD1
CASRRPGTGLGYTF
TGTGCCAGCAGGCGTCCAGGGACAGGCCTCGGCTACACCTTC
>TRBJ1-1|TRBV6-1|few|-
CASREATEAFF
TGTGCCAGCAGGGAGGCTACTGAAGCTTTCTTT
>TRBJ1-1|TRBV5-8|-|-
CASSTTGWPEAFF
TGTGCCAGCAGTACTACAGGGTGGCCTGAAGCTTTCTTT
>TRBJ2-1|TRBV7-8|-|TRBD2
CASSLRGLADNEQFF
TGTGCCAGCAGCTTAAGAGGACTAGCGGACAATGAGCAGTTCTTC
>TRBJ1-2|TRBV29-1|-|TRBD1
CSVASGGSNYGYTF
TGCAGCGTGGCATCAGGGGGGTCCAACTATGGCTACACCTTC
>TRBJ1-5|TRBV6-1|-|TRBD1
CATLRDSNQPQHF
TGTGCCACCCTCCGGGACAGTAATCAGCCCCAGCATTTT
>TRBJ2-2|TRBV7-2|-|TRBD1
CASSVRTGLNTGELFF
TGTGCCAGCAGCGTAAGGACAGGGCTCAACACCGGGGAGCTGTTTTTT
>TRBJ1-1|TRBV6-5|-|-
CASSEGGGTEAFF
TGTGCCAGCAGTGAAGGCGGGGGAACTGAAGCTTTCTTT
>TRBJ2-1|TRBV7-2|-|-
CASSAYGSYNEQFF
TGTGCCAGCAGCGCGTACGGGTCCTACAATGAGCAGTTCTTC
>TRBJ2-7|TRBV5-4|-|TRBD1
CASRGQGGDSYEQYF
TGTGCCAGCAGGGGACAGGGGGGGGACTCCTACGAGCAGTACTTC
>TRBJ2-3|TRBV9|-|TRBD2
CASSGGTNKDTQYF
TGTGCCAGCAGCGGGGGGACTAACAAAGATACGCAGTATTTT
>TRBJ1-6|TRBV2|-|-
CASSVTDTRNSPLHF
TGTGCCAGCAGTGTTACAGACACTAGAAATTCACCCCTCCACTTT
>TRBJ2-1|TRBV7-9|-|-
CASSSPLGTKESNEQFF
TGTGCCAGCAGCTCCCCCCTAGGGACAAAAGAGAGCAATGAGCAGTTCTTC
>TRBJ2-3|TRBV25-1|once|TRBD2
CASSEQAGATDTQYF
TGTGCCAGCAGTGAACAGGCGGGAGCTACAGATACGCAGTATTTT
>TRBJ1-6|TRBV5-6|-|-
CASSFERGSYNSPLHF
TGTGCCAGCAGCTTTGAACGGGGCTCCTATAATTCACCCCTCCACTTT
>TRBJ2-7|TRBV7-9|-|TRBD1
CDSSLAPPGQVFSPYEQYF
TGTGACAGCAGCTTAGCCCCCCCGGGACAGGTCTTTTCACCTTACGAGCAGTACTTC
>TRBJ1-1|TRBV29-1|-|TRBD1
CSVQSTGGTEAFF
TGCAGCGTCCAATCCACAGGGGGCACTGAAGCTTTCTTT
>TRBJ2-3|TRBV28|-|-
CASSLTDTQYF
TGTGCCAGCAGTCTTACAGATACGCAGTATTTT
>TRBJ1-1|TRBV7-3|-|-
CASSLHPAGYTEAFF
TGTGCCAGCAGCTTACACCCGGCAGGGTACACTGAAGCTTTCTTT
>TRBJ2-7|TRBV5-5|-|TRBD1
CASSLETGGLVQYF
TGTGCCAGCAGCTTGGAGACAGGGGGCCTGGTGCAGTACTTC
>TRBJ1-1|TRBV9|-|-
CASSPNSGNLNTEAFF
TGTGCCAGCAGCCCTAACTCGGGAAATCTGAACACTGAAGCTTTCTTT
>TRBJ2-2|TRBV7-9|-|TRBD2
CASSGSGSRSGELFF
TGTGCCAGCAGCGGTAGCGGGAGTCGATCCGGGGAGCTGTTTTTT
>TRBJ1-2|TRBV6-1|-|TRBD1
CASRAGTAYGYTF
TGTGCCAGCAGAGCCGGGACAGCCTATGGCTACACCTTC
>TRBJ2-5|TRBV9|-|-
CASSEDSGAQETQYF
TGTGCCAGCAGCGAAGACAGTGGAGCTCAAGAGACCCAGTACTTC
>TRBJ2-7|TRBV11-2|-|TRBD2
CASSFGLARTYEQYF
TGTGCCAGCAGCTTCGGACTAGCGAGGACCTACGAGCAGTACTTC
>TRBJ2-7|TRBV19|-|TRBD2
CASSPGGGLGEYEQYF
TGTGCCAGTAGTCCGGGGGGGGGACTAGGGGAATACGAGCAGTACTTC
>TRBJ2-5|TRBV6-1|-|TRBD2
CASSERGGQYF
TGTGCCAGCAGTGAACGGGGGGGCCAGTACTTC